Shown below are 12 T cell receptor beta chains from a single sample sequenced in a study of T cells after yellow fever vaccination. TCRdb reanalysed the 5' RACE reads using MiXCR and keeps one entry per CDR3 protein. The profile shows 200,000 to 250,000 distinct CDR3 sequences, about 7% of them singletons. This sample comprised CD4+ T cells sorted from PBMCs, obtained 15 days after the yellow fever booster vaccination. The receptors were sampled from a man aged 25-40 years who received the YFV17D yellow fever vaccine.

This clonotype was counted between two and nine times. CDR3 bases: TGTGCCAGCAGCATGACTAGCGGGAGCCTGAATGAGCAGTTCTTC. It is translated as CASSMTSGSLNEQFF. The rearrangement links TRBV7-9 to TRBJ2-1; TRBD2 aligns across 12 bases. Per germline, CDR1 SEHNR and CDR2 FQNEAQ (reference sequence). This CDR3 has 15 residues. J gave up 7 bases and V 5 bases, and 6 bases lay outside the gene matches.

This sequence joins TRBV18 and TRBJ2-3; 8 bases are shared with TRBD2. Germline-derived CDR1 and CDR2 are KGHSH and LQKENI. Germline trimming cut 3 bases from V and 6 bases from J; bases unmatched to any gene: 5. The CDR3 is 14 residues long. The CDR3 bases are TGTGCCAGCTCACCGGGACTAGGGAGCGATACGCAGTATTTT. Its protein is CASSPGLGSDTQYF.

The sample holds a few counts of this clonotype. The V and J genes are TRBV7-2 and TRBJ2-7; 12 bases are a match to TRBD2. V gave up 4 bases and J gave up 5 bases; unmatched junction bases: 6. There are 15 residues in the CDR3. From germline, CDR1 is SGHTA and CDR2 FQGNSA. As DNA, the CDR3 is TGTGCCAGCAGCTCGAGGACTAGCGGGATTAACGAGCAGTACTTC. Protein product: CASSSRTSGINEQYF.

The chain has TRBV7-2 and TRBJ2-1; TRBD2 aligns across 8 bases. Trimming took 6 bases from V and 6 from J; bases not matched to a gene: 10. Germline CDR1 is SGHTA and CDR2 is FQGNSA. The CDR3 spans 15 residues. CDR3 sequence reads: CASRNAVTSVNEQFF. In nucleotides, the CDR3 is TGTGCCAGCAGAAACGCCGTGACTAGCGTCAATGAGCAGTTCTTC. The complete variable domain, with remaining parts taken from reference TRBV7-2 and TRBJ2-1, reads GAGVSQSPSNKVTEKGKDVELRCDPISGHTALYWYRQSLGQGLEFLIYFQGNSAPDKSGLPSDRFSAERTGGSVSTLTIQRTQQEDSAVYLCASRNAVTSVNEQFFGPGTRLTVL.

This clonotype was observed many times. V usage is TRBV25-1 and J usage is TRBJ1-6, with D unresolved. Trimming took 6 bases from V and 8 from J, leaving 8 bases between them. This CDR3 region has 12 residues. In germline, CDR1 is MGHDK, CDR2 SYGVNS. The CDR3 here is CASSVMDSPLHF. The DNA of the CDR3 is TGTGCCAGCAGCGTTATGGATTCACCCCTCCACTTT.

The V call is TRBV20-1, the J call TRBJ2-3; 8 positions agree with TRBD2. Germline loops: CDR1 DFQATT, CDR2 SNEGSKA (reference sequence). V gave up 2 bases and J gave up 4 bases; unmatched junction bases: 2. The CDR3 length is 13 residues. CDR3 DNA: TGCAGTGCTAGACAGCGGGGGCCAGATACGCAGTATTTT. Its translation: CSARQRGPDTQYF.

This clonotype was seen a few times. The genes are TRBV20-1 and TRBJ2-7, with TRBD2 matching over 8 bases. V lost 4 bases and J lost 2; bases outside the gene matches: 1. The CDR3 consists of 12 residues. Germline CDR1 DFQATT, CDR2 SNEGSKA (reference sequence). CDR3 sequence reads: CSAISGTYEQYF. DNA for the CDR3: TGCAGTGCTATTAGCGGGACCTACGAGCAGTACTTC.

This clonotype occurred many times. In nucleotides, the CDR3 is TGTGCCAGCAGCTTGGATGCAGTCTCCTACAATGAGCAGTTCTTC. It specifies CASSLDAVSYNEQFF. The genes are TRBV5-5 and TRBJ2-1; D gene ambiguous. V lost 0 bases and J 0 bases, leaving 7 bases between the germline ends. CDR3 length equals 15 residues. CDR1 is SGHKS and CDR2 is YYEKEE in the germline V gene (reference sequence). The full variable domain, completed using reference TRBV5-5 and TRBJ2-1, is DAGVTQSPTHLIKTRGQQVTLRCSPISGHKSVSWYQQVLGQGPQFIFQYYEKEERGRGNFPDRFSARQFPNYSSELNVNALLLGDSALYLCASSLDAVSYNEQFFGPGTRLTVL.

The chain combines TRBV7-9 with TRBJ2-1; no reliable D call. The V gene's germline CDR1 is SEHNR and CDR2 FQNEAQ (reference sequence). This CDR3 has 15 residues. Trimming took 5 bases from V and 0 from J, leaving 11 bases between them. The DNA for the CDR3 is TGTGCCAGCAGCCATTCGGACCACTCCTACAATGAGCAGTTCTTC. Residues: CASSHSDHSYNEQFF.

The sample holds a few counts of this clonotype. The chain carries TRBV4-1 and TRBJ1-2, with D perhaps TRBD1 (6 bases). V lost 4 bases to trimming and J lost 6 bases, with 12 bases between them. CDR3 length: 13 residues. Germline assignment: CDR1 MGHRA and CDR2 YSYEKL. CDR3 in DNA: TGCGCCAGCAGCCCGCGGACAGCCAATGGCTACACCTTC. Protein sequence: CASSPRTANGYTF.

The sample holds a few counts of this clonotype. The CDR3 coding sequence is TGCAGTGCTAGAGATGGTGGGCAGGGGTTCAAGTACTTC. Its translation: CSARDGGQGFKYF. The chain is built from TRBV20-1 and TRBJ2-5, with D possibly matching TRBD1 (6 bases). Trimming shortened V by 0 bases and J by 12 bases, and 17 bases separated the two germline ends. The CDR3 length is 13 residues. CDR1 and CDR2 (germline): DFQATT, SNEGSKA (reference sequence).

This clonotype was counted a few times. The CDR3 region is CASSGGLAGANEQFF. As DNA, the CDR3 is TGTGCCAGCAGCGGGGGACTAGCGGGAGCCAATGAGCAGTTCTTC. The chain joins TRBV7-2 to TRBJ2-1; 14 bases agree with TRBD2. Per the germline V gene, CDR1 is SGHTA and CDR2 is FQGNSA. Trimming at V came to 5 bases and at J to 6 bases, leaving 3 bases not matched to a gene. The CDR3 has 15 residues.